These T cell receptor beta chains were read from a single sample in a study of T cell clones after liver transplantation. Generated by immunoSEQ multiplex PCR, the TCRdb table keeps only in-frame clones and is missing some. Of 16,000 or so clones in the sample, 85% to 90% are singletons; the top ten hold approximately 12%. The sample was CD8+ T cells from blood, taken 45 to 46 months after liver transplant. These TCRs come from a human patient who received a liver transplant. The T cells may come from the graft donor. Each CDR3 is given with its conserved first and last residue. Each record gives: J gene, clone size, D gene, V gene, CDR3 protein, CDR3 DNA. The D gene is left open where the match is weak. Clone size, where shown, is once, few, many, or a class for clones that have expanded.

>TRBJ2-4|-|TRBD2|TRBV27
CASSSLLAAPGVSQYF
TGTGCCAGCAGTTCGCTACTAGCGGCCCCTGGGGTTAGTCAGTACTTC
>TRBJ2-4|once|TRBD1|TRBV28
CASSFGTGKNIQYF
TGTGCCAGCAGTTTCGGGACAGGGAAGAACATTCAGTACTTC
>TRBJ2-7|-|-|TRBV7-6
CASSLAGNSYEQYF
TGTGCCAGCAGCTTGGCCGGGAACTCCTACGAGCAGTACTTC
>TRBJ2-1|once|TRBD1|TRBV9
CASSRQGAVYNEQFF
TGTGCCAGCAGCAGACAGGGGGCCGTCTACAATGAGCAGTTCTTC
>TRBJ2-5|-|-|TRBV28
CASSLGGLETQYF
TGTGCCAGCAGTTTAGGGGGTCTAGAGACCCAGTACTTC
>TRBJ2-1|-|-|TRBV7-9
CASSLDGPGYHRVGEQFF
TGTGCCAGCAGCTTAGATGGACCGGGCTACCACCGAGTGGGTGAGCAGTTCTTC
>TRBJ2-6|-|-|TRBV14
CASSRRYRADGANVLTF
TGTGCCAGCAGCCGGAGGTACAGGGCGGATGGGGCCAACGTCCTGACTTTC
>TRBJ1-1|-|-|TRBV27
CASSPLGNVGMNTEAFF
TGTGCCAGCAGTCCGCTAGGGAATGTGGGGATGAACACTGAAGCTTTCTTT
>TRBJ2-7|once|-|TRBV27
CASSFGSLVHEQYF
TGTGCCAGCAGTTTTGGTTCCCTCGTGCACGAGCAGTACTTC
>TRBJ1-1|-|-|TRBV6-6
CASSYFVNTEAFF
TGTGCCAGCAGTTACTTTGTGAACACTGAAGCTTTCTTT
>TRBJ1-1|-|-|TRBV2
CASSESGEHTEAFF
TGTGCCAGCAGTGAGTCGGGGGAGCACACTGAAGCTTTCTTT
>TRBJ2-7|-|TRBD2|TRBV11-2
CASSLGRTSESSEQYF
TGTGCCAGCAGCTTGGGCCGTACTAGCGAATCATCCGAGCAGTACTTC
>TRBJ2-7|-|-|TRBV23-1
CAGRRWGKGKQYF
TGCGCCGGACGACGGTGGGGGAAGGGGAAGCAGTACTTC
>TRBJ2-3|-|-|TRBV5-4
CASSLDPDTQYF
TGTGCCAGCAGCCTAGACCCAGATACGCAGTATTTT
>TRBJ2-1|-|-|TRBV7-8
CASGSGKEQFF
TGTGCCAGCGGGAGTGGCAAGGAGCAGTTCTTC
>TRBJ2-7|-|-|TRBV9
CASSVVDSSYEQYF
TGTGCCAGCAGCGTAGTGGACAGCTCTTACGAGCAGTACTTC
>TRBJ2-1|-|-|TRBV4-3
CASSRTAEGGYNEQFF
TGCGCCAGCAGCCGAACGGCGGAGGGGGGATACAATGAGCAGTTCTTC
>TRBJ1-2|-|TRBD1|TRBV5-4
CASSFWDRDSETF
TGTGCCAGCAGTTTTTGGGACAGGGATTCGGAAACCTTC
>TRBJ2-2|once|TRBD1|TRBV9
CASSAGTGRITGELFF
TGTGCCAGCAGCGCGGGGACAGGGCGGATCACCGGGGAGCTGTTTTTT
>TRBJ1-3|-|TRBD1|TRBV28
CASSLDRGDNTIYF
TGTGCCAGCAGTCTCGACAGGGGTGACAACACCATATATTTT
>TRBJ1-5|-|-|TRBV4-1
CASSQEISSNQPQHF
TGCGCCAGCAGCCAAGAAATATCTAGCAATCAGCCCCAGCATTTT
>TRBJ2-3|few|TRBD2|TRBV7-8
CALYDLKRDRATDTQYF
TGTGCCCTTTACGACCTAAAGCGGGATCGAGCCACAGATACGCAGTATTTT
>TRBJ2-7|-|TRBD2|TRBV4-3
CASSPGTSGYEQYF
TGCGCCAGCAGCCCCGGGACTAGCGGATACGAGCAGTACTTC
>TRBJ2-7|-|-|TRBV28
CASSLQGGTYEQYF
TGTGCCAGCAGTTTACAGGGAGGAACCTACGAGCAGTACTTC
>TRBJ1-1|-|-|TRBV5-1
CASSLKVGTNTEAFF
TGCGCCAGCAGCTTAAAGGTAGGGACGAACACTGAAGCTTTCTTT
>TRBJ2-1|once|-|TRBV10-1
CASSDSRSNEQFF
TGCGCCAGCAGTGACTCACGAAGCAATGAGCAGTTCTTC